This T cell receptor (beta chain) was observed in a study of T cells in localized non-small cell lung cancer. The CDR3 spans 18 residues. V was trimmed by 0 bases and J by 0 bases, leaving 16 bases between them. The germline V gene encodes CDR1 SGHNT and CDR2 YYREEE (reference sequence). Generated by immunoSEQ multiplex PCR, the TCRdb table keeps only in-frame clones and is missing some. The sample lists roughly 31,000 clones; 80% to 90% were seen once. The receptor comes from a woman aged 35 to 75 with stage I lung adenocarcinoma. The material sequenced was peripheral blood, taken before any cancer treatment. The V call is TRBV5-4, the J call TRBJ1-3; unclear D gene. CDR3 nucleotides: TGTGCCAGCAGCTTGGAAACCGCCCTGCGTGACTCTGGAAACACCATATATTTT. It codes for CASSLETALRDSGNTIYF.